Each of the 17 T cell receptor beta chains below was sequenced from the same sample in a study of T cell responses to AZD1222 COVID-19 vaccine. The assay was immunoSEQ multiplex PCR, and TCRdb's table has in-frame clones only and misses some. The table has about 120,000 clones, roughly 90% seen once. Sequencing used peripheral blood, obtained on day 0 of AZD1222 vaccination. These receptors were collected from an adult in good health.

The rearrangement uses TRBV30 and TRBJ2-2, with 7 bases that match TRBD2. This CDR3 comprises 12 residues. The junction had 6 bases not matched to a gene; V was cut back by 4 bases and J by 10 bases. Germline lookup yields CDR1 GTSNPN and CDR2 SVGIG (reference sequence). In DNA, the CDR3 is TGTGCCTGGATAGGCGGGGGAGTGGAGCTGTTTTTT. It yields the protein CAWIGGGVELFF.

This clone has a handful of counts. The V and J genes are TRBV28 and TRBJ1-6; no definite D call. Trimming shortened V by 4 bases and J by 14 bases, and 12 bases separated the two germline ends. Germline CDR1 reads MDHEN; CDR2 reads SYDVKM. This CDR3 comprises 12 residues. The CDR3 here is CASSSPPRALHF. The CDR3 nucleotides read TGTGCCAGCAGTTCTCCCCCTAGGGCCCTCCACTTT.

The chain carries TRBV9 and TRBJ2-2, with 13 bases lining up with TRBD2. The CDR3 has 15 amino acids. CDR1 and CDR2 from the germline V gene are SGDLS and YYNGEE. Trimming took 3 bases from V and 5 from J; bases not matched to a gene: 1. The DNA of the CDR3 is TGTGCCAGCAGCGCACTAGCGGGAGGGACCGGGGAGCTGTTTTTT. Its protein is CASSALAGGTGELFF.

V gene TRBV19 combines with J gene TRBJ1-1, with no clear D. The germline V gene encodes CDR1 LNHDA and CDR2 SQIVND (reference sequence). This CDR3 has 14 residues. Trimming stripped 7 bases from V and 4 bases from J, with 16 bases between. Here the CDR3 reads CASTLDSHGTEAFF. The CDR3 DNA follows: TGTGCCAGTACCCTGGACTCTCACGGCACTGAAGCTTTCTTT.

The CDR3 here is CASSLLRAGPAGDTQYF. In DNA, the CDR3 is TGTGCCAGCTCACTCCTTAGGGCGGGCCCCGCGGGGGATACGCAGTATTTT. This chain connects TRBV18 to TRBJ2-3; D perhaps matches TRBD2 (6 bases). CDR3 size: 17 residues. CDR1 KGHSH and CDR2 LQKENI come from the germline V gene. V lost 4 bases and J 6 bases, leaving 23 bases between the germline ends.

The V and J genes are TRBV4-2 and TRBJ1-3; D unresolved. Germline CDR1 and CDR2: LGHNA and YNFKEQ. The V end lost 3 bases, the J end lost 8 bases, and 11 bases lay between the germline ends. The CDR3 totals 13 residues. CDR3 DNA: TGTGCCAGCAGCCAGACCCTCAGAGACACCATATATTTT. This encodes CASSQTLRDTIYF.

The V call is TRBV18, the J call TRBJ1-5; a weak D match, TRBD1 (6 bases). This CDR3 is 15 amino acids long. With 2 bases removed from V and 3 bases from J, the gap between germline ends came to 11 bases. Germline V gene sequence: CDR1 KGHSH, CDR2 LQKENI. In nucleotides, the CDR3 is TGTGCCAGCTCACCATCCGGGGGCTTCAATCAGCCCCAGCATTTT. It yields the protein CASSPSGGFNQPQHF.

The rearrangement joins TRBV7-2 to TRBJ1-2, with TRBD1 identical over 9 bases. V was clipped by 3 bases and J by 5 bases; unmatched bases: 10. Germline V CDR1 and CDR2: SGHTA, FQGNSA. The CDR3 consists of 16 residues. CDR3 sequence: CASSFNRGRRSYGYTF. As DNA, the CDR3 is TGTGCCAGCAGCTTTAACAGGGGGCGGAGATCATATGGCTACACCTTC. Using reference TRBV7-2 and TRBJ1-2 for the parts outside the CDR3, the full variable domain is GAGVSQSPSNKVTEKGKDVELRCDPISGHTALYWYRQSLGQGLEFLIYFQGNSAPDKSGLPSDRFSAERTGGSVSTLTIQRTQQEDSAVYLCASSFNRGRRSYGYTFGSGTRLTVV.

V gene TRBV2 combines with J gene TRBJ1-5; the D is unclear. Germline CDR1 reads SNHLY; CDR2 reads FYNNEI. The CDR3 has 13 amino acids. V lost 10 bases and J lost 4, with 14 bases in between. The CDR3 here is CATSSSLNQPQHF. In DNA form, the CDR3 reads TGTGCCACCTCATCCAGTCTAAATCAGCCCCAGCATTTT. The full variable domain, with the rest looked up from reference TRBV2 and TRBJ1-5, is EPEVTQTPSHQVTQMGQEVILRCVPISNHLYFYWYRQILGQKVEFLVSFYNNEISEKSEIFDDQFSVERPDGSNFTLKIRSTKLEDSAMYFCATSSSLNQPQHFGDGTRLSIL.

The chain combines TRBV28 with TRBJ2-7, with TRBD2 matching over 11 bases. After removal of 0 bases from V and 2 bases from J, the junction contained 18 bases not matched to a gene. Germline V gives CDR1 MDHEN, CDR2 SYDVKM. The length of the CDR3 is 21 residues. As DNA, the CDR3 is TGTGCCAGCAGTTTATGGGGACAGGGCGCCGGACTAGCGGGTTGGCCCTACGAGCAGTACTTC. Its protein is CASSLWGQGAGLAGWPYEQYF. The complete variable domain, with remaining parts taken from reference TRBV28 and TRBJ2-7, reads DVKVTQSSRYLVKRTGEKVFLECVQDMDHENMFWYRQDPGLGLRLIYFSYDVKMKEKGDIPEGYSVSREKKERFSLILESASTNQTSMYLCASSLWGQGAGLAGWPYEQYFGPGTRLTVT.

This chain uses TRBV2 with TRBJ2-1, with 9 bases matching TRBD2. In germline, CDR1 is SNHLY, CDR2 FYNNEI. The junction had 5 bases not matched to a gene; V was cut back by 3 bases and J by 2 bases. This CDR3 contains 16 residues. CDR3 nucleotides: TGTGCCAGCAGTGATCAGGGACTAGCTGCCTACAATGAGCAGTTCTTC. Translating gives CASSDQGLAAYNEQFF.

V is TRBV30 and J is TRBJ2-1; D possibly corresponds to TRBD1 (5 bases). Trimming left V 1 base short and J 3 bases short, with 10 bases between. Germline-derived CDR1 and CDR2 are GTSNPN and SVGIG (reference sequence). This CDR3 is 14 amino acids long. CDR3 loop: CAWSAGQDYNEQFF. The CDR3, as DNA: TGTGCCTGGAGTGCAGGGCAGGACTACAATGAGCAGTTCTTC.

This clone was detected once. This sequence joins TRBV11-3 and TRBJ2-6; a weak D match, TRBD1 (5 bases). Trimming pared 0 bases from V and 2 bases from J, leaving 14 bases between. Germline values: CDR1 SGHNT, CDR2 YENEEA. The CDR3 loop spans 18 amino acids. The CDR3 sequence: CASSLDSPGLAGANVLTF. CDR3 DNA sequence: TGTGCCAGCAGCTTAGATTCCCCAGGGCTCGCTGGGGCCAACGTCCTGACTTTC.

The V call is TRBV12-3 or TRBV12-4, the J call TRBJ2-5; D gene uncertain. The CDR3 spans 11 residues. Deletions cut 3 bases from V and 5 bases from J, with 4 bases between. CDR3 sequence: CASSFYETQYF. CDR3 bases: TGTGCCAGCAGTTTTTACGAGACCCAGTACTTC.

The CDR3 here is CASSQDRTSFGNTIYF. CDR3 DNA: TGCGCCAGCAGCCAAGACAGGACCTCTTTTGGAAACACCATATATTTT. The chain is built from TRBV10-2 and TRBJ1-3; TRBD1 might be the D (6 bases). This CDR3 has 16 residues. Germline-derived CDR1 and CDR2 are WSHSY and SAAADI. Trimming shortened V by 6 bases and J by 3 bases, and 18 bases separated the two germline ends.

This chain links TRBV10-3 with TRBJ2-3; weak D call: TRBD1 (5 bases). Per germline, CDR1 ENHRY and CDR2 SYGVKD. The CDR3 runs 14 residues. The germline V and J ends were trimmed by 2 bases and 2 bases, with 8 bases remaining between them. CDR3 in amino acids: CAISERTFTDTQYF. The CDR3 DNA sequence: TGTGCCATCAGTGAGCGGACATTCACAGATACGCAGTATTTT.

The chain employs TRBV5-1 and TRBJ1-2; 9 nucleotides agree with TRBD1. The length of the CDR3 is 14 residues. The J segment lost 6 bases and the V segment lost 1 base, leaving 4 bases of the junction unmatched. The germline V gene has CDR1 SGHRS and CDR2 YFSETQ. The CDR3 DNA follows: TGCGCCAGCAGCTTGACAGGGGGCGAAGATGGCTACACCTTC. This gives the protein CASSLTGGEDGYTF.